The T cell receptor (beta chain) described here comes from a study of CD8 T cells in ankylosing spondylitis. Germline CDR1 is LGHDT and CDR2 is YNNKEL (reference sequence). The V end was cut by 1 base, the J end by 12 bases, with 10 bases between. This CDR3 contains 12 residues. Quantitative 5'-RACE with molecular barcodes produced the TCR beta libraries. TCRdb itself ran the 5' RACE reads through MiXCR, one entry per CDR3 protein. The profile shows around 540,000 distinct CDR3 sequences, about 12% of them singletons. Study outcomes and limitations: Earlier studies detected some motif variants in reactive arthritis synovial fluid and blood. Reports say disease-linked clones showed up significantly more in matched ankylosing spondylitis synovial fluid. With a CD8+ phenotype, disease-linked clones were relatively rare in peripheral blood. Roughly eight highly homologous variants made up a TCR beta motif that seemed to typify ankylosing spondylitis blood.

With regard to this clonotype: What it recognizes is unknown.

Sequencing was carried out using blood, either unsorted or a sorted T cell fraction (not recorded which). The chain employs TRBV3-1 and TRBJ2-1, with TRBD2 as a possible D gene (5 bases). The sequence came from a male donor with ankylosing spondylitis. The CDR3 nucleotides are TGTGCCAGCAGCCAAGGTGAGGGTGGGCAGTTCTTC. Its translation is CASSQGEGGQFF.